Detailed here is one T cell receptor (beta chain). Its antigen remains unknown. The data originate from a study of a mutant IDH1 vaccine in newly diagnosed glioma. This sample's time point: week 5, during vaccination. In every dose of vaccine, 300 ug of mutant IDH1 20-mer peptide was given alongside topical imiquimod. V gave up 6 bases and J gave up 4 bases, with 12 bases separating them. The CDR3 runs 13 residues. Germline V gene data show CDR1 as KGHSH and CDR2 as LQKENI. Measured with immunoSEQ multiplex PCR; TCRdb has only the in-frame clones, and not every one. The sample lists 32,000 or so clones, roughly 87% occurring once. Study results and limitations: Changes in top peripheral clonotypes did not appear linked to pseudoprogression.

The sample here was peripheral blood mononuclear cells (PBMCs), taken from a glioma patient whose treatment included an IDH1 peptide vaccine. The clonotype originates from a woman between 40 and 55 years old with glioma. Some clones in this sample may be carry-over from other donors' samples. The J gene is TRBJ1-2, the V gene TRBV18; the D gene is possibly TRBD1 (5 bases). The CDR3 DNA follows: TGTGCCAGCTCCCCAGGGAGTAGCTATGGCTACACCTTC. This codes for CASSPGSSYGYTF.